This is a list of T cell receptor beta chains from one sample in a study of Graves' ophthalmopathy and Graves' hyperthyroidism. MiXCR, applied by TCRdb to the multiplex PCR reads, yields one record per CDR3 protein. The sample lists 560,000 or so distinct CDR3 sequences, under 45% occurring once. Sequencing was done on a sample of peripheral blood or thyroid tissue (not recorded which). These receptors originate from an adult man with Graves' hyperthyroidism. The CDR3 runs from the conserved cysteine through the conserved F or W. The D gene is left open where the match is weak. Not all rows give a size; the values are once, few, many and, for expanded clones, a class.

j_call v_call d_call clone_size cdr3_nt cdr3_aa
TRBJ1-2 TRBV6-1 - many TGTGCCAGCAGTGATCCCAACCCCACGGGCTACACCTTC CASSDPNPTGYTF
TRBJ1-4 TRBV29-1 - many TGCAGCGTTGAGGATAGGATAAGTGAAAAACTGTTTTTT CSVEDRISEKLFF
TRBJ1-5 TRBV20-1 - many TGCAGTGCTAGTGCACAGGGCGTGCAGCCCCAGCATTTT CSASAQGVQPQHF
TRBJ2-2 TRBV10-3 TRBD1 few TGTGCCATCTCCCCGGGGACAGGGAGGACCGGGGAGCTGTTTTTT CAISPGTGRTGELFF
TRBJ2-5 TRBV7-2 - few TGTGCCAGCAGCTCAGGACAGATCAATCAGCCCCAGTACTTC CASSSGQINQPQYF
TRBJ1-2 TRBV20-1 TRBD1 many TGCAGTGCTAGCCACAGGGGGGCCTCTTGGGGCTACACCTTC CSASHRGASWGYTF
TRBJ1-4 TRBV19 TRBD1 few TGTGCCAGTACACCACAGGGGGCGCATGAAAAACTGTTTTTT CASTPQGAHEKLFF
TRBJ2-3 TRBV29-1 TRBD2 few TGCAGCGCCGGACTAGCGGGGGGGCTGAGAGATACGCAGTATTTT CSAGLAGGLRDTQYF
TRBJ1-4 TRBV12-3/TRBV12-4 - many TGTGCCAGCAGTTTACGAGGGGAGCATGAAAAACTGTTTTTT CASSLRGEHEKLFF
TRBJ2-5 TRBV5-4 - few TGTGCCAGCAGCCAGGCCCGACTCAGGGGACCCCAAGAGACCCAGTACTTC CASSQARLRGPQETQYF
TRBJ1-1 TRBV12-3/TRBV12-4 - few TGTGCCAGCAGTCCCTCCGGCCAAGGATTGAACACTGAAGCTTTCTTT CASSPSGQGLNTEAFF
TRBJ1-4 TRBV5-4 - many TGTGCCAGCAGCTTGTCGGCAGGGCAGGGAAAACTGTTTTTT CASSLSAGQGKLFF
TRBJ1-4 TRBV12-3/TRBV12-4 - - TGTGCCAGCAGTTTGGGGGGGAAACTGTTTTTT CASSLGGKLFF
TRBJ1-3 TRBV5-4 - many TGTGCCAGCAGGCCGGGGACTGCCTCTGGAAACACCATATATTTT CASRPGTASGNTIYF
TRBJ1-1 TRBV12-3/TRBV12-4 TRBD1 - TGTGCCAGCAGCCAGGACAGGTCGAACACTGAAGCTATCTTT CASSQDRSNTEAIF
TRBJ2-7 TRBV7-9 TRBD1 many TGTGCCAGCAGCGTCGGGACAGGCGTAAAGTACTTC CASSVGTGVKYF
TRBJ1-2 TRBV24-1 - many TGTGCCACCAGAGGGTCTCCGAACTATGGCTACACCTTC CATRGSPNYGYTF
TRBJ2-1 TRBV29-1 - - TGCAGCGTTGTGGACAGCTCCTACAGTGAGCAGTTCTTC CSVVDSSYSEQFF
TRBJ2-6 TRBV7-6 TRBD2 few TGTGCCAGCAGCTTAACCCTAGTGACTAGCGGGGGGGTCGGGGCCAACGTCCTGACTTTC CASSLTLVTSGGVGANVLTF
TRBJ1-4 TRBV7-8 - few TGTGCCAGCAGCCGAGGGGTCTGGGGAGAAAAACTGTTTTTT CASSRGVWGEKLFF
TRBJ1-4 TRBV10-2 - many TGCGCCAGCAGGACAGGCCACACAGGAGAAAAACTGTTTTTT CASRTGHTGEKLFF
TRBJ1-5 TRBV2 - - TGTGCCAGCAGTGAAGGTAGGAGCAATCAGCCCCAGCATTTT CASSEGRSNQPQHF